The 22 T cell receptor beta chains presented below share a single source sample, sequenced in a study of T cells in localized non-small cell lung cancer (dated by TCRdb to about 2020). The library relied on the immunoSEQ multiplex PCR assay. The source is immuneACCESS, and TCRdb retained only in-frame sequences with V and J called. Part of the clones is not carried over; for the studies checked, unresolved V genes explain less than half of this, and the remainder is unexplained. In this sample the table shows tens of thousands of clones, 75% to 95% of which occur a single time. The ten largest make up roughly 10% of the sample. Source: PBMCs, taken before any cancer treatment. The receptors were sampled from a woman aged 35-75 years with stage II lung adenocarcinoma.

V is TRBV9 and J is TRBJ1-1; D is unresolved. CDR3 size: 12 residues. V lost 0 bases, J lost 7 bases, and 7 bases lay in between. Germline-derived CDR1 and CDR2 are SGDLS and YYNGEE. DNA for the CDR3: TGTGCCAGCAGCGTAGGGGAGTTTGAAGCTTTCTTT. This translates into CASSVGEFEAFF.

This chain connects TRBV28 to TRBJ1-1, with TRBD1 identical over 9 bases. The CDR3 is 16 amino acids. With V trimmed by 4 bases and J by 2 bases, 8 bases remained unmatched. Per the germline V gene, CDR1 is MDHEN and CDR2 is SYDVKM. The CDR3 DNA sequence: TGTGCCAGCAGTTCGCACCCGGGACAGGGCAACACTGAAGCTTTCTTT. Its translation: CASSSHPGQGNTEAFF.

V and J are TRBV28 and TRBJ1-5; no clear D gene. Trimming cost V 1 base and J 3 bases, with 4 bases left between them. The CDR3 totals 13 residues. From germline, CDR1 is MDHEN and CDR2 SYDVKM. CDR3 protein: CASSLSLNQPQHF. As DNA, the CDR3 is TGTGCCAGCAGTTTATCACTCAATCAGCCCCAGCATTTT.

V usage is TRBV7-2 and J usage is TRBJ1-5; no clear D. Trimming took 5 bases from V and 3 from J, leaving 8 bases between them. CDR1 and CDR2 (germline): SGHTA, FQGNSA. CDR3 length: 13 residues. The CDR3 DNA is TGTGCCAGCAGCCCCGGCCACAATCAGCCCCAGCATTTT. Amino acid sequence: CASSPGHNQPQHF.

The chain's CDR3 is CASSLGGTGNYGYTF. The CDR3 DNA sequence: TGTGCCAGCAGCTTAGGAGGGACAGGGAACTATGGCTACACCTTC. The chain employs TRBV7-9 and TRBJ1-2; TRBD1 matches 9 bases. There are 15 residues in the CDR3. CDR1 SEHNR and CDR2 FQNEAQ come from the germline V gene (reference sequence). Losses at the gene ends were 1 base for V and 2 bases for J; bases not matched to a gene: 2.

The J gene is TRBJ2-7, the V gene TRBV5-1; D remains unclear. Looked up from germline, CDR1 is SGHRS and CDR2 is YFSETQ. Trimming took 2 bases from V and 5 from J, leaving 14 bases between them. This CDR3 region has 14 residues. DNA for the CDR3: TGCGCCAGCAGCTTAAGGGTAAAGTCTCACGAGCAGTACTTC. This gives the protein CASSLRVKSHEQYF.

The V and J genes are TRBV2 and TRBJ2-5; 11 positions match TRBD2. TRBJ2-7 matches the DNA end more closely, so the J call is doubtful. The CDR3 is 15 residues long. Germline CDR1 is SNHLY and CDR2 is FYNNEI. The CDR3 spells CASRDPSGRTHEQYF. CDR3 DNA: TGTGCCAGCAGGGACCCTAGCGGGAGGACCCACGAGCAGTACTTC.

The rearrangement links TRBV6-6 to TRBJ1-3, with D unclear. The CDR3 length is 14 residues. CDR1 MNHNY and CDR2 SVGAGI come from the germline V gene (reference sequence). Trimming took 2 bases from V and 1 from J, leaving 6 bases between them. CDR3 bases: TGTGCCAGCAGTTACACGGATTCTGGAAACACCATATATTTT. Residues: CASSYTDSGNTIYF.

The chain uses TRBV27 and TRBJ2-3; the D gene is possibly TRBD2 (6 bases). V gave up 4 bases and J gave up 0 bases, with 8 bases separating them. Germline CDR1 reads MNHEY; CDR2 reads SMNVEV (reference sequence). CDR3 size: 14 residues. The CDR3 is CASSYRGSTDTQYF. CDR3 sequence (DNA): TGTGCCAGCAGTTACCGGGGGAGCACAGATACGCAGTATTTT.

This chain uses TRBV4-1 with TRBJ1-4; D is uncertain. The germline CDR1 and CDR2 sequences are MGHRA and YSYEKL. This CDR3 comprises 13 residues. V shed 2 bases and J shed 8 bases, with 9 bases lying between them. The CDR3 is CASSQILPEKLFF. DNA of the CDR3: TGCGCCAGCAGCCAAATTTTGCCCGAAAAACTGTTTTTT.

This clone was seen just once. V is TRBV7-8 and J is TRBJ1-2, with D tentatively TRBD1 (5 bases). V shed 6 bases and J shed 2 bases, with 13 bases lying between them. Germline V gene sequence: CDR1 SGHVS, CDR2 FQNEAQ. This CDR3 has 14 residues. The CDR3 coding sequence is TGTGCCAGCAGTCTAGGGGAATTCAACTATGGCTACACCTTC. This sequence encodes CASSLGEFNYGYTF.

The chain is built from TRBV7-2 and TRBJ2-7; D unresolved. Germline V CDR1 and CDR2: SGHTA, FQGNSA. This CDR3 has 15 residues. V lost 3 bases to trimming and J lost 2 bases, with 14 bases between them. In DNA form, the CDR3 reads TGTGCCAGCAGCTTCGGTGGGTTAGGGACCTACGAGCAGTACTTC. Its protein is CASSFGGLGTYEQYF.

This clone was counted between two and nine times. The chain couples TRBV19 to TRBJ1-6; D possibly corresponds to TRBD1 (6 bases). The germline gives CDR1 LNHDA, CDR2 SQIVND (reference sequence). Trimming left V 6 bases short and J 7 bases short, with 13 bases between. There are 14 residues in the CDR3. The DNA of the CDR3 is TGTGCCAGTAGGGAGGGACAAGAGAATTCACCCCTCCACTTT. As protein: CASREGQENSPLHF.

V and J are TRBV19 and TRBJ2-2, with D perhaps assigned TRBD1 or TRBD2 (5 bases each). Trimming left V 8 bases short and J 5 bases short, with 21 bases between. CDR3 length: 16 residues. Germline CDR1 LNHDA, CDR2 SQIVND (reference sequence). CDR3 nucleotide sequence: TGTGCCAGTGCCCGAAGGGACCCCTCCGGAACCGGGGAGCTGTTTTTT. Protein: CASARRDPSGTGELFF.

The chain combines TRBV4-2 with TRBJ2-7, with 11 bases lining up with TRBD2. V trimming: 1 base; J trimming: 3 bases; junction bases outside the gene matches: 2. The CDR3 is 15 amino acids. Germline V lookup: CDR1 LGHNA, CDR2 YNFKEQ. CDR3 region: CASSQGLAGGYEQYF. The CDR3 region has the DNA TGTGCCAGCAGCCAAGGTCTAGCGGGAGGCTACGAGCAGTACTTC.

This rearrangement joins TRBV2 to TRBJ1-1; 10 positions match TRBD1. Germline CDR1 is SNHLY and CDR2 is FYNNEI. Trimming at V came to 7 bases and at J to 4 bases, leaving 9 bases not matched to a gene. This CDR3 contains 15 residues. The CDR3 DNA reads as TGTGCCAGCAAAGGGACAGGGGTCTCGGGCACTGAAGCTTTCTTT. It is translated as CASKGTGVSGTEAFF.

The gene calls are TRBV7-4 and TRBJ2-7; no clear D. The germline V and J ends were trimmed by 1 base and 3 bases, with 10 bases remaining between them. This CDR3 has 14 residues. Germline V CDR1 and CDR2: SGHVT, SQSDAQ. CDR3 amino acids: CASSLGLKSYEQYF. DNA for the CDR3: TGTGCCAGCAGCTTAGGACTTAAGAGCTACGAGCAGTACTTC.

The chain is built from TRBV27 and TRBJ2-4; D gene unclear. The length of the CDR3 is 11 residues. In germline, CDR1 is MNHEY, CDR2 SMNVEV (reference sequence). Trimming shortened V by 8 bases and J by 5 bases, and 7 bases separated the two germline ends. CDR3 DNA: TGTGCCAGCCGGCGAGAAAACATTCAGTACTTC. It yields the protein CASRRENIQYF.

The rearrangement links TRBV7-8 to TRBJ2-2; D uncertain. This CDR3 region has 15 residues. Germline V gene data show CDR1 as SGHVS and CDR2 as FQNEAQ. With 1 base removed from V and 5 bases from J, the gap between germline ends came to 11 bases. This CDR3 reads CASSLELGWTGELFF. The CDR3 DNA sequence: TGTGCCAGCAGCTTAGAATTAGGGTGGACCGGGGAGCTGTTTTTT. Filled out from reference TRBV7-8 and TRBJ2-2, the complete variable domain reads GAGVSQSPRYKVAKRGQDVALRCDPISGHVSLFWYQQALGQGPEFLTYFQNEAQLDKSGLPSDRFFAERPEGSVSTLKIQRTQQEDSAVYLCASSLELGWTGELFFGEGSRLTVL.

This chain's CDR3 is CASSFLLNTEAFF. DNA of the CDR3: TGCGCCAGCAGCTTTCTCCTCAACACTGAAGCTTTCTTT. The chain is built from TRBV5-1 and TRBJ1-1, with unresolved D. Per the germline V gene, CDR1 is SGHRS and CDR2 is YFSETQ. V was pared by 2 bases and J by 2 bases, with 7 bases between. This CDR3 has 13 amino acids. The whole variable domain, remainder taken from reference TRBV5-1 and TRBJ1-1, is KAGVTQTPRYLIKTRGQQVTLSCSPISGHRSVSWYQQTPGQGLQFLFEYFSETQRNKGNFPGRFSGRQFSNSRSEMNVSTLELGDSALYLCASSFLLNTEAFFGQGTRLTVV.

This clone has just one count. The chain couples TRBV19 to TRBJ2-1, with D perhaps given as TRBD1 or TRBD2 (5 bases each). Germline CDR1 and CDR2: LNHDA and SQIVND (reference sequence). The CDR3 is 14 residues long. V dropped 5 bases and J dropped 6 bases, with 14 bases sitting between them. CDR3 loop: CASSSGTHSNEQFF. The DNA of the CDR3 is TGTGCCAGTAGTTCCGGGACCCACTCCAATGAGCAGTTCTTC.

The CDR3, as DNA: TGTGCCAGTAGTCTATATGCGGATAGGTCTACCGAGCAGTACTTC. Translation: CASSLYADRSTEQYF. This chain connects TRBV19 to TRBJ2-7; D is unresolved. In germline, CDR1 is LNHDA, CDR2 SQIVND (reference sequence). Trimming pared 5 bases from V and 6 bases from J, leaving 20 bases between. CDR3 length: 15 residues.